The rows below give T cell receptor beta chains drawn from one sample of a study of blood T cells in healthy people across ages. Each CDR3 protein gets one entry after TCRdb re-called the 5' RACE reads with MiXCR. The sample consists of some 640,000 distinct CDR3 sequences, approximately 49% of them appearing once. Input material: blood. These receptors originate from a woman aged 60 to 75 in good health. Each CDR3 is given with its conserved first and last residue. D genes are given only for firm matches. Expanded clones are given a class, and other clones once, few, many or no size at all.

size: few; V: TRBV28; D: .; J: TRBJ1-2; DNA: TGTGCCAGCAGTCCAACGACAGAAAACTATGGCTACACCTTC; CDR3: CASSPTTENYGYTF
size: once; V: TRBV5-1; D: TRBD2; J: TRBJ2-1; DNA: TGCGCCAGCACCCTTGAGGAGCGGGGCCACAATGAGCAGTTCTTC; CDR3: CASTLEERGHNEQFF
size: few; V: TRBV20-1; D: .; J: TRBJ2-1; DNA: TGCAGTGCACAAACCTTTAGGAGCTCCTACAATGAGCAGTTCTTC; CDR3: CSAQTFRSSYNEQFF
size: .; V: TRBV4-2; D: TRBD1; J: TRBJ1-2; DNA: TGTGCCAGCAGCCAAAGCCTGCGACAGGGAGACTATGGCTACACCTTC; CDR3: CASSQSLRQGDYGYTF
size: .; V: TRBV5-6; D: .; J: TRBJ2-7; DNA: TGTGCCAGCAGCTTGTATCCTGCCGGCTCCCACGAGCAGTACTTC; CDR3: CASSLYPAGSHEQYF
size: .; V: TRBV7-9; D: .; J: TRBJ1-5; DNA: TGTGCCAGCAGCTTACCAGGGAACAATCAGCCCCAGCATTTT; CDR3: CASSLPGNNQPQHF
size: .; V: TRBV15; D: TRBD2; J: TRBJ2-5; DNA: TGTGCCACCAGCAGGGGCGGGAGTTTCGCAGAGACCCAGTACTTC; CDR3: CATSRGGSFAETQYF
size: .; V: TRBV7-2; D: TRBD1; J: TRBJ1-5; DNA: TGTGCCAGCAGTCCCCAGGGGGCGAGCAATCAGCCCCAGCATTTT; CDR3: CASSPQGASNQPQHF
size: many; V: TRBV7-2; D: TRBD1; J: TRBJ2-3; DNA: TGTGCCAGCAGTTTGGACAGGGCGGCAGATACGCAGTATTTT; CDR3: CASSLDRAADTQYF
size: few; V: TRBV4-3; D: .; J: TRBJ2-5; DNA: TGCGCCAGCAGCCAAGATAGGGCTAGCATGGAGACCCAGTACTTC; CDR3: CASSQDRASMETQYF
size: few; V: TRBV11-1; D: .; J: TRBJ2-5; DNA: TGTGCCAGCAGCCATCTTGAGACCCAGTACTTC; CDR3: CASSHLETQYF
size: .; V: TRBV7-2; D: TRBD2; J: TRBJ2-1; DNA: TGTGCCAGCAGCTTAATTCAGGTCCAAACTAGCGGGAGCCACAGTGAGCAGTTCTTC; CDR3: CASSLIQVQTSGSHSEQFF
size: many; V: TRBV29-1; D: TRBD1; J: TRBJ1-2; DNA: TGCAGCGTTATCACAGGGGGCGACTATGGCTACACCTTC; CDR3: CSVITGGDYGYTF
size: .; V: TRBV28; D: .; J: TRBJ2-4; DNA: TGTGCCAGCAGTTCCGGGAACTACGAAGAGCAGTACTTC; CDR3: CASSSGNYEEQYF
size: .; V: TRBV20-1; D: .; J: TRBJ1-4; DNA: TGCAGTGCTAGCGATTTCAGGGTTAATGAAAAACTGTTTTTT; CDR3: CSASDFRVNEKLFF
size: .; V: TRBV29-1; D: TRBD1; J: TRBJ1-1; DNA: TGCAGCGTTGGCGGCAGGGGGATTGAAGCTTTCTTT; CDR3: CSVGGRGIEAFF
size: few; V: TRBV24-1; D: .; J: TRBJ2-3; DNA: TGTGCCAGCAGTGGAGATTCGGATACGCAGTATTTT; CDR3: CASSGDSDTQYF
size: few; V: TRBV14; D: .; J: TRBJ2-5; DNA: TGTGCCAGCAGCCAAGGTCAGGGACAGACCCAGTACTTC; CDR3: CASSQGQGQTQYF
size: .; V: TRBV5-6; D: TRBD2; J: TRBJ2-3; DNA: TGTGCCAGCAGCTTGGGGAGCGCCGGGAGGGCGGGCACAGATACGCAGTATTTT; CDR3: CASSLGSAGRAGTDTQYF
size: .; V: TRBV27; D: TRBD2; J: TRBJ2-2; DNA: TGTGCCAGCAGGGGAGGGAGTTACACCGGGGAGCTGTTTTTT; CDR3: CASRGGSYTGELFF
size: once; V: TRBV5-1; D: TRBD2; J: TRBJ2-5; DNA: TGCGCCAGCAGCTTACAAGGACTAGCGGGCTCAGAGACCCAGTACTTC; CDR3: CASSLQGLAGSETQYF
size: few; V: TRBV4-1; D: .; J: TRBJ1-2; DNA: TGCGCCAGCAGCCCACCGGGACGGAGATATGGCTACACCTTC; CDR3: CASSPPGRRYGYTF
size: .; V: TRBV20-1; D: .; J: TRBJ1-4; DNA: TGCAGTGCTAGGACAACAACTAATGAAAAACTGTTTTTT; CDR3: CSARTTTNEKLFF
size: few; V: TRBV20-1; D: .; J: TRBJ2-1; DNA: TGCAGTGCCCCGAGCTGGGGGCAATGGAATGAGCAGTTCTTC; CDR3: CSAPSWGQWNEQFF
size: .; V: TRBV9; D: TRBD2; J: TRBJ2-5; DNA: TGTGCCAGCAGCGTAGGTAGCGGGAGCAAAGAGACCCAGTACTTC; CDR3: CASSVGSGSKETQYF